The clone carrying this T cell receptor (beta chain) was detected only a few times. The target antigen is unknown. CDR1 and CDR2 (germline): LGHNA, YNFKEQ. V gave up 3 bases and J gave up 6 bases, with 12 bases separating them. The CDR3 totals 15 residues. One entry per CDR3 protein results from TCRdb running MiXCR on the 5' RACE reads. The sample holds under 300,000 distinct CDR3 sequences, 8% to 10% seen once. The data were taken from a study of T-cell memory formation after mild COVID-19. Broader study findings: Memory from before infection featured some responding clones, which suggests cross-reactive memory joined. Shrinking CD4+ clones were chiefly CM and EM; CD8+ ones were chiefly EMRA.

What was sequenced was PBMCs or a T cell subset sorted from them (not recorded which). V and J are TRBV4-2 and TRBJ1-6; tentative D call: TRBD1 (5 bases). This sequence originates from a man aged 18 to 30 who had mild COVID-19 (a few samples of this study predate the infection). Cell type and time point are not known. CDR3 protein: CASSQLDSLNSPLHF. In DNA form, the CDR3 reads TGTGCCAGCAGCCAGCTAGACAGCCTTAATTCACCCCTCCACTTT.